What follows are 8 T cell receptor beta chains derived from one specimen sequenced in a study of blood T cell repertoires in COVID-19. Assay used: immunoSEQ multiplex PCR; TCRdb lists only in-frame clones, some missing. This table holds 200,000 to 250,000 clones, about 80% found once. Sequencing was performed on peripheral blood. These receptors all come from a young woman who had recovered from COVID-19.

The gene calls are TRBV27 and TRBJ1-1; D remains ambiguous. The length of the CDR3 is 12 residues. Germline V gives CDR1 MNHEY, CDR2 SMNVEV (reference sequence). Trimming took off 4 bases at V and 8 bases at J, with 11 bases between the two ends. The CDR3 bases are TGTGCCAGCAGTTCCCGCGGAAGGGAAGCTTTCTTT. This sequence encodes CASSSRGREAFF.

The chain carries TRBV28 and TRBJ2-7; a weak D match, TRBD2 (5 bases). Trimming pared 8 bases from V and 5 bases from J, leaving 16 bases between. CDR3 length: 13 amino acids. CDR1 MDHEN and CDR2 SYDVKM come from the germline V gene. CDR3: CASASPSFHEQYF. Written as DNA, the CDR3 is TGTGCCAGCGCTAGCCCTTCCTTCCACGAGCAGTACTTC.

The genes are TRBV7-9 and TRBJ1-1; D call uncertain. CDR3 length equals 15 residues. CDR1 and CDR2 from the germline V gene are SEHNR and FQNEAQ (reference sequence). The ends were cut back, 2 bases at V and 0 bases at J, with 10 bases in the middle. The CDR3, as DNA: TGTGCCAGCAGCTTACCCGGAGCCATGAACACTGAAGCTTTCTTT. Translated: CASSLPGAMNTEAFF.

The CDR3 here is CASSLGRFSGGETQYF. The CDR3 coding sequence is TGTGCCAGCAGCTTGGGACGCTTTTCAGGAGGGGAGACCCAGTACTTC. The chain employs TRBV5-4 and TRBJ2-5; tentative D call: TRBD2 (6 bases). V was shortened by 0 bases and J by 5 bases, with 17 bases between the two germline ends. Germline-derived CDR1 and CDR2 are SGHNT and YYREEE (reference sequence). This CDR3 has 16 amino acids.

Here the CDR3 DNA reads TGCAGCCCCACTGTAGCGGGAGGGCTTTCGGAAGATGAGCAGTTCTTC. It specifies CSPTVAGGLSEDEQFF. V usage is TRBV29-1 and J usage is TRBJ2-1, with 11 bases aligning to TRBD2. The CDR3 contains 16 residues. The ends lost 8 bases at V and 8 bases at J; junction bases unmatched: 17. Per the germline V gene, CDR1 is SQVTM and CDR2 is ANQGSEA.

The DNA for the CDR3 is TGTGCCAGCGAAATAGACACTGAAGCTTTCTTT. Encoded protein: CASEIDTEAFF. This chain connects TRBV19 to TRBJ1-1; D is undetermined. V shed 9 bases and J shed 3 bases, with 8 bases lying between them. Germline V lookup: CDR1 LNHDA, CDR2 SQIVND (reference sequence). The CDR3 runs to 11 residues.

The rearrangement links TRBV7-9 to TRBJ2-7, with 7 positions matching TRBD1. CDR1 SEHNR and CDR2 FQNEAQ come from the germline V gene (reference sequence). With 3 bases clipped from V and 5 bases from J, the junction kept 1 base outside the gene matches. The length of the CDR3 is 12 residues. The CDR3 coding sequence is TGTGCCAGCAGCTTGACAGGGAACGAGCAGTACTTC. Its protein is CASSLTGNEQYF.

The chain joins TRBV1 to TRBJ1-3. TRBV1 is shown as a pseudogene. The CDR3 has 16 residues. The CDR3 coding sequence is TGCACCAGCAGCCCCCGGGTGACTTACTCTGGAAACACCATATATTTT. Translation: CTSSPRVTYSGNTIYF.